The rows below give T cell receptor beta chains drawn from one sample of a study of shared clonotypes between healthy human individuals. The data were produced by immunoSEQ multiplex PCR, yet TCRdb's version contains in-frame clones alone and is incomplete. In the table there are 1,500,000 or so clones, over 95% of which are singletons. Sample: naive CD4+ T cells sorted from blood. The receptors come from a man aged 25 to 45 in good health. CDR3s include the opening cysteine and the closing phenylalanine or tryptophan. The D gene is left open where the match is weak. Expanded clones are given a class, and other clones once, few, many or no size at all.

clone size	V gene	J gene	D gene	CDR3 protein	CDR3 DNA
-	TRBV19	TRBJ2-3	TRBD1	CASSMPRTGTTDTQYF	TGTGCCAGTAGTATGCCCCGGACAGGGACCACAGATACGCAGTATTTT
-	TRBV5-1	TRBJ2-1	-	CASSSGQGSSYNEQFF	TGCGCCAGCAGCTCCGGCCAGGGGAGCTCCTACAATGAGCAGTTCTTC
-	TRBV6-5	TRBJ2-7	TRBD2	CASSPLAGPSYEQYF	TGTGCCAGCAGCCCTCTAGCGGGACCCTCCTACGAGCAGTACTTC
-	TRBV28	TRBJ2-2	TRBD2	CASSFPSGLGVTGELFF	TGTGCCAGCAGTTTTCCCTCGGGACTAGGGGTCACCGGGGAGCTGTTTTTT
-	TRBV6-1	TRBJ2-5	TRBD1	CASSDGTGSGTQYF	TGTGCCAGCAGTGATGGGACAGGGTCGGGGACCCAGTACTTC
-	TRBV7-2	TRBJ2-1	-	CASSLDGRTGNEQFF	TGTGCCAGCAGCTTAGATGGCCGCACGGGCAATGAGCAGTTCTTC
-	TRBV4-1	TRBJ1-5	-	CASSQRGGGQLFNQPQHF	TGCGCCAGCAGCCAAAGGGGCGGGGGCCAACTTTTCAATCAGCCCCAGCATTTT
-	TRBV2	TRBJ2-7	-	CASSEALRGLTSSYEQYF	TGTGCCAGCAGTGAAGCCCTCCGTGGACTCACGAGCTCCTACGAGCAGTACTTC
-	TRBV10-3	TRBJ1-3	-	CAISGGEWNTIYF	TGTGCCATCAGTGGAGGCGAATGGAACACCATATATTTT
-	TRBV6-4	TRBJ2-2	TRBD1	CASSDTPRTGPGELFF	TGTGCCAGCAGTGATACACCCCGGACAGGGCCCGGGGAGCTGTTTTTT
-	TRBV7-6	TRBJ2-3	-	CASSNLRDTQYF	TGTGCCAGCAGCAACTTGAGAGATACGCAGTATTTT
-	TRBV9	TRBJ2-1	-	CASSVAFSYQYNEQFF	TGTGCCAGCAGCGTAGCCTTTAGCTACCAATACAATGAGCAGTTCTTC
-	TRBV6-6	TRBJ1-2	TRBD1	CASSYRTRDRLYGYTF	TGTGCCAGCAGTTACCGAACCCGGGACAGGCTCTATGGCTACACCTTC
-	TRBV4-1	TRBJ2-7	-	CASSPRLAGAYEQYF	TGCGCCAGCAGCCCCCGCCTAGCCGGAGCCTACGAGCAGTACTTC
-	TRBV10-1	TRBJ1-1	-	CASSARVSTEAFF	TGCGCCAGCAGCGCAAGGGTGAGCACTGAAGCTTTCTTT
-	TRBV11-3	TRBJ2-2	-	CASTGVNTGELFF	TGTGCCAGCACAGGGGTGAACACCGGGGAGCTGTTTTTT
-	TRBV2	TRBJ1-3	-	CASSADRPSGNTIYF	TGTGCCAGCAGTGCAGACAGGCCCTCTGGAAACACCATATATTTT
-	TRBV7-2	TRBJ1-3	-	CASTRSGPGYSGNTIYF	TGTGCCAGCACTCGTTCTGGACCCGGCTACTCTGGAAACACCATATATTTT
once	TRBV15	TRBJ2-7	-	CATRTVSGYEQYF	TGTGCCACCCGGACAGTTTCGGGCTACGAGCAGTACTTC
once	TRBV5-1	TRBJ2-1	-	CASSLGLPNEQFF	TGCGCCAGCAGCTTGGGATTGCCCAATGAGCAGTTCTTC
once	TRBV6-6	TRBJ1-5	TRBD1	CASKGQGANQPQHF	TGTGCCAGCAAGGGACAGGGGGCGAATCAGCCCCAGCATTTT
-	TRBV5-4	TRBJ2-5	-	CASSLAVGKETQYF	TGTGCCAGCAGCTTGGCCGTGGGGAAGGAGACCCAGTACTTC
-	TRBV28	TRBJ2-3	TRBD2	CASSKERGSTDTQYF	TGTGCCAGCAGCAAAGAGCGGGGGAGCACAGATACGCAGTATTTT
-	TRBV5-1	TRBJ2-7	TRBD1	CASSKLGQGLNEQYF	TGCGCCAGCAGCAAACTAGGACAGGGCCTGAACGAGCAGTACTTC
-	TRBV5-1	TRBJ2-7	-	CASSLVLRGGGPFYEQYF	TGCGCCAGCAGCTTGGTCCTGCGCGGAGGAGGGCCCTTCTACGAGCAGTACTTC
-	TRBV5-1	TRBJ2-5	TRBD2	CASSLLAGGPSETQYF	TGCGCCAGCAGCTTACTAGCGGGAGGGCCCTCCGAGACCCAGTACTTC
-	TRBV5-5	TRBJ1-2	-	CASSFAPGGSRAYTF	TGTGCCAGCAGCTTTGCACCGGGTGGATCTCGTGCCTACACCTTC
-	TRBV10-2	TRBJ2-1	TRBD2	CASMGTSGDNEQFF	TGCGCCAGCATGGGGACTAGCGGCGACAATGAGCAGTTCTTC
-	TRBV28	TRBJ1-3	-	CASSLRSSVHSGNTIYF	TGTGCCAGCAGTTTGAGGAGTTCCGTTCACTCTGGAAACACCATATATTTT
-	TRBV7-2	TRBJ1-5	-	CASSPRGLSNQPQHF	TGTGCCAGCAGCCCCCGGGGGTTAAGCAATCAGCCCCAGCATTTT
-	TRBV11-2	TRBJ2-1	TRBD2	CASSFRYEETSGNEQFF	TGTGCCAGCAGCTTCCGGTACGAGGAAACTAGCGGGAATGAGCAGTTCTTC
-	TRBV13	TRBJ1-1	-	CASSTVGDQANTEAFF	TGTGCCAGCAGCACGGTGGGGGACCAAGCGAACACTGAAGCTTTCTTT
-	TRBV11-2	TRBJ2-3	TRBD2	CASSLASGRADTQYF	TGTGCCAGCAGCTTAGCTAGCGGGAGGGCAGATACGCAGTATTTT
-	TRBV5-1	TRBJ2-7	-	CASSLGTAYVPEQYF	TGCGCCAGCAGCTTGGGGACCGCATATGTCCCCGAGCAGTACTTC
-	TRBV18	TRBJ1-1	TRBD1	CASSSLERTGAFF	TGTGCCAGCTCAAGTCTTGAAAGGACAGGAGCTTTCTTT
-	TRBV18	TRBJ2-3	-	CASSPWESTDTQYF	TGTGCCAGCTCACCCTGGGAGAGCACAGATACGCAGTATTTT
-	TRBV19	TRBJ2-3	-	CASSIVGQFDTQYF	TGTGCCAGTAGTATCGTCGGACAGTTTGATACGCAGTATTTT
-	TRBV30	TRBJ1-5	-	CAWKWGEDQPQHF	TGTGCCTGGAAGTGGGGGGAAGATCAGCCCCAGCATTTT
-	TRBV6-1	TRBJ1-1	-	CASSPITIATEAFF	TGTGCCAGCAGTCCTATTACTATTGCCACTGAAGCTTTCTTT
-	TRBV5-8	TRBJ2-5	-	CASRKQDFKETQYF	TGTGCCAGCAGAAAACAGGATTTCAAAGAGACCCAGTACTTC
-	TRBV7-9	TRBJ2-7	TRBD1	CASNAGTGLYEQYF	TGTGCCAGCAACGCGGGGACAGGCCTCTACGAGCAGTACTTC
once	TRBV20-1	TRBJ2-7	-	CSAPADYEQYF	TGCAGTGCTCCAGCCGACTACGAGCAGTACTTC
-	TRBV5-4	TRBJ2-5	TRBD1	CASSLHPDRAVQETQYF	TGTGCCAGCAGCTTGCATCCCGACAGGGCGGTCCAAGAGACCCAGTACTTC
-	TRBV28	TRBJ1-1	-	CATWGPRGTEAFF	TGTGCCACCTGGGGTCCTAGGGGAACTGAAGCTTTCTTT
-	TRBV23-1	TRBJ2-3	-	CARSQSPGGTDTQYF	TGCGCCAGAAGTCAATCTCCCGGCGGGACAGATACGCAGTATTTT
-	TRBV11-3	TRBJ2-5	-	CASRPRDKETQYF	TGTGCCAGCAGGCCCAGGGACAAGGAGACCCAGTACTTC
-	TRBV25-1	TRBJ1-1	-	CASSESGGVGDTEAFF	TGTGCCAGCAGTGAATCGGGAGGGGTCGGGGACACTGAAGCTTTCTTT
-	TRBV6-6	TRBJ1-2	-	CASSYTQGGYGYTF	TGTGCCAGCAGTTACACACAGGGCGGCTATGGCTACACCTTC
-	TRBV7-8	TRBJ2-7	-	CASSLGSYEQYF	TGTGCCAGCAGCTTAGGAAGTTACGAGCAGTACTTC
-	TRBV7-2	TRBJ2-7	TRBD2	CASSLAGGPYEQYF	TGTGCCAGCAGCTTAGCGGGAGGGCCCTACGAGCAGTACTTC
-	TRBV2	TRBJ2-7	-	CASSQRIDGAEQYF	TGTGCCAGCAGCCAGCGTATTGATGGGGCCGAGCAGTACTTC
-	TRBV18	TRBJ1-4	TRBD1	CASSPLGGQGNEKLFF	TGTGCCAGCTCTCCCCTCGGAGGACAGGGTAATGAAAAACTGTTTTTT
-	TRBV11-3	TRBJ2-1	TRBD2	CASGPGGSTSYNEQFF	TGTGCCAGCGGCCCGGGGGGGAGTACTTCCTACAATGAGCAGTTCTTC